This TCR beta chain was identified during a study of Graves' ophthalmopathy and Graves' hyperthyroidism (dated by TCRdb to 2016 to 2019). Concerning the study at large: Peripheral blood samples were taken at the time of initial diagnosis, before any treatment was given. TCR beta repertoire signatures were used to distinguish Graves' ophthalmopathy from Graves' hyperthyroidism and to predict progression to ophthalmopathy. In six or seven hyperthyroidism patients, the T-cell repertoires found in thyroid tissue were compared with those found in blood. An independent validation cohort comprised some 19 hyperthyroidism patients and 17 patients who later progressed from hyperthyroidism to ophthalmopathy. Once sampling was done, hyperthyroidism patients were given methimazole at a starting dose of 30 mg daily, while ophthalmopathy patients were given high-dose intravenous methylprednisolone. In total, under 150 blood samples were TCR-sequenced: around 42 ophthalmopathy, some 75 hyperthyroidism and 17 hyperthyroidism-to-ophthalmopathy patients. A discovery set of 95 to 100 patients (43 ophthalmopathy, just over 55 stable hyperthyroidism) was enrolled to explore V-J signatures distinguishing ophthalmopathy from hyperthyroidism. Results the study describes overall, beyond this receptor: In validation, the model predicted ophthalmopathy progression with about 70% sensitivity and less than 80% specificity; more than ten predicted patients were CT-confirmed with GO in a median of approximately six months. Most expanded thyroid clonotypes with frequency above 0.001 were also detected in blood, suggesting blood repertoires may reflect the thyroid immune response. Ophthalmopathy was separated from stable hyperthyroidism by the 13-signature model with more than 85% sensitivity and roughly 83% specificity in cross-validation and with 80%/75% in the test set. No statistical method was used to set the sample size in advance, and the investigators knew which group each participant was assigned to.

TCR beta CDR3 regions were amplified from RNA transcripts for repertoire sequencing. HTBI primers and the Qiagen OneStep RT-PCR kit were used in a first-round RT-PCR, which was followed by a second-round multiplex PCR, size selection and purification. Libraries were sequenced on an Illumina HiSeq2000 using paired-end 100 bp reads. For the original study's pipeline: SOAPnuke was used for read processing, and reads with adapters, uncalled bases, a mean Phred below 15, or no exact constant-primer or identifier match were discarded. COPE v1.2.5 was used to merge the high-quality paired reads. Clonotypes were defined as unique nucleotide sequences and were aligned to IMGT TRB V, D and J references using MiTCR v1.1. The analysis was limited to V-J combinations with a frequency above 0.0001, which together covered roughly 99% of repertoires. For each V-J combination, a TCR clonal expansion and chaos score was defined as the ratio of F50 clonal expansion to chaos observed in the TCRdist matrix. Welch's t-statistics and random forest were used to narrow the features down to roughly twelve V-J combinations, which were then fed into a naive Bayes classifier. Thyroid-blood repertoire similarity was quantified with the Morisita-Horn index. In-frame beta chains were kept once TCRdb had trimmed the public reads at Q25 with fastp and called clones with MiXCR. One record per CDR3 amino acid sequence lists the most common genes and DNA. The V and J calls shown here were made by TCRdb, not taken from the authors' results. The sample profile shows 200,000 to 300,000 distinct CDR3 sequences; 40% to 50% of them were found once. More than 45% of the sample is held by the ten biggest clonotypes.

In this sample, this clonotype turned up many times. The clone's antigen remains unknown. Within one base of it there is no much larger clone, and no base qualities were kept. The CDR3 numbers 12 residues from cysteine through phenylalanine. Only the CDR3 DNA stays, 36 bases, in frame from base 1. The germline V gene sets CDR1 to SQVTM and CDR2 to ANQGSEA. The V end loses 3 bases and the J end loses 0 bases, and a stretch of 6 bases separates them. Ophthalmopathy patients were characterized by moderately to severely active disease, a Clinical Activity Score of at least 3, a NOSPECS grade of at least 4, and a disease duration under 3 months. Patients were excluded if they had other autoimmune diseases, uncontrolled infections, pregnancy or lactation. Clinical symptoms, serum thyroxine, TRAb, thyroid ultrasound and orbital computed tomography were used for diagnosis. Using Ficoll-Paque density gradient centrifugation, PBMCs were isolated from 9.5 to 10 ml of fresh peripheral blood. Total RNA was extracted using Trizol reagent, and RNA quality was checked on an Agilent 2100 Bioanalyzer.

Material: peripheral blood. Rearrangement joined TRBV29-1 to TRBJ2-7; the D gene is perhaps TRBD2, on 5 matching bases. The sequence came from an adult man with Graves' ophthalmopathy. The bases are TGCAGCGTTGATGGGAGCTCCTACGAGCAGTACTTC. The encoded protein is CSVDGSSYEQYF.